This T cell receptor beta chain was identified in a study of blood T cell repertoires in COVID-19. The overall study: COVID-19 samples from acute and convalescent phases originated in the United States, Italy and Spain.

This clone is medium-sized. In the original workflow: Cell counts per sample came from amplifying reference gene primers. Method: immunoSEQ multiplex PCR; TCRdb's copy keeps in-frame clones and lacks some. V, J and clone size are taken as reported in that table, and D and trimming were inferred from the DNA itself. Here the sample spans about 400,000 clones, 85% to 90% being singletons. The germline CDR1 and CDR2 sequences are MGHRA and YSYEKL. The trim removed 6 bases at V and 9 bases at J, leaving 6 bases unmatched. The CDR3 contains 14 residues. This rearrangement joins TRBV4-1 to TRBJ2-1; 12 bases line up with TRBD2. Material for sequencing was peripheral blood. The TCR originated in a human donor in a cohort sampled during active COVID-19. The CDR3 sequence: CASSTGLAGPEQFF. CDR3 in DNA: TGCGCCAGCAGTACCGGACTAGCGGGACCTGAGCAGTTCTTC.